The present T cell receptor (beta chain) was sequenced within a study of shared clonotypes between healthy human individuals. Study-level information: In total, the donors were two women and a few men aged 18 to 49. Study-level findings and limits: Investigators expected sequencing depth to affect clonotype sharing among donors.

Per germline, CDR1 MNHEY and CDR2 SVGAGI. The CDR3 runs to 13 residues. The V gene lost 8 bases and the J gene lost 0 bases, with 8 bases spanning the gap. Original handling: Filtering was not the same, since immunoSEQ gave junction-only sequences without quality scores. Method: immunoSEQ multiplex PCR; TCRdb's copy keeps in-frame clones and lacks some. Clone size and the V and J calls come from that table; the DNA yielded D and trimming. The table lists a few million clones, approximately 94% of them singletons. Turning to this clone: Its antigen is unidentified.

Those who donated, Caucasian adults without exception, all lived in Nashville, Tennessee. The sequence came from a man between 18 and 35 years old in good health. The gene calls are TRBV6-5 and TRBJ1-5; D uncertain. Sequencing was performed on naive CD4+ T cells sorted from blood. Specified subset: CD45RA+ positively selected. The CDR3: CASQQHSNQPQHF. The CDR3 DNA reads TGTGCCAGCCAACAACATAGCAATCAGCCCCAGCATTTT.